Each of the 20 T cell receptor beta chains below was sequenced from the same sample in a study of T cell repertoires in cytomegalovirus infection. No antigen is known for these receptors. TCRdb re-derived calls from the reads in MiXCR, one entry per CDR3 protein. There are about 130,000 distinct CDR3 sequences in the sample; 20% to 30% occur only once, and 30% to 40% lies in the top ten. The specimen was PBMCs, sequenced either directly or after in vitro stimulation (not recorded which). These receptors came from a human donor in good health (CMV status not recorded). Some clones in this sample may be carry-over from other donors' samples.

The CDR3 DNA is TGTGCCAGCAGTCATCCCCGGGACAGCATGAACACTGAAGCTTTCTTT. It translates to CASSHPRDSMNTEAFF. This chain links TRBV7-8 with TRBJ1-1; 7 bases match TRBD1. In germline, CDR1 is SGHVS, CDR2 FQNEAQ. The CDR3 has 16 amino acids. V lost 6 bases and J lost 0; bases outside the gene matches: 10.

This clonotype was recorded many times. This rearrangement joins TRBV9 to TRBJ1-2; 12 nucleotides line up with TRBD1. Germline CDR1 SGDLS, CDR2 YYNGEE. This CDR3 spans 17 amino acids. Trimming at V came to 0 bases and at J to 2 bases, leaving 5 bases not matched to a gene. The CDR3 reads CASSVGGQGALNYGYTF. The CDR3 DNA reads TGTGCCAGCAGCGTAGGGGGACAGGGGGCTCTCAACTATGGCTACACCTTC.

The chain joins TRBV12-3 or TRBV12-4 to TRBJ1-1, with 7 bases fitting TRBD1. The V segment lost 2 bases and the J segment 5 bases; nucleotides outside the gene matches: 8. This CDR3 has 15 residues. The CDR3 here is CASSLSPDRATEAFF. In DNA, the CDR3 is TGTGCCAGCAGTTTATCCCCCGACAGGGCTACTGAAGCTTTCTTT.

This clonotype was seen a handful of times. For the CDR3, the DNA is TGTGCCAGCAGTGACCGACTAGAGCCAGATACGCAGTATTTT. It yields the protein CASSDRLEPDTQYF. The genes are TRBV6-4 and TRBJ2-3, with D tentatively TRBD2 (6 bases). Germline values: CDR1 MRHNA, CDR2 SNTAGT. Trimming removed 2 bases from V and 4 bases from J, with 10 bases in between. This CDR3 spans 14 amino acids.

This clonotype was found a few times. The rearrangement uses TRBV2 and TRBJ2-3; 9 bases agree with TRBD2. The CDR3 sequence is 17 residues long. CDR1 SNHLY and CDR2 FYNNEI come from the germline V gene. Unmatched junction bases numbered 13, after V lost 8 bases and J lost 1 base. In DNA, the CDR3 is TGTGCCAGCGGGGACCTAGCGGGATTCTTTGGCACAGATACGCAGTATTTT. This gives the protein CASGDLAGFFGTDTQYF. Filled out from reference TRBV2 and TRBJ2-3, the complete variable domain reads EPEVTQTPSHQVTQMGQEVILRCVPISNHLYFYWYRQILGQKVEFLVSFYNNEISEKSEIFDDQFSVERPDGSNFTLKIRSTKLEDSAMYFCASGDLAGFFGTDTQYFGPGTRLTVL.

The CDR3 DNA sequence: TGCGCCAGCAGCTTCGGGACGGGAGAAGAGACCCAGTACTTC. Its protein product is CASSFGTGEETQYF. The V and J genes are TRBV5-1 and TRBJ2-5; possibly TRBD2 for D (6 bases). The CDR3 has 14 residues. V lost 2 bases and J 3 bases, leaving 11 bases between the germline ends. Germline values: CDR1 SGHRS, CDR2 YFSETQ.

The chain recombines TRBV6-2 or TRBV6-3 with TRBJ2-7, with D unclear. Between the trimmed V and J ends, which lost 0 bases and 4 bases, there was a span of 10 bases. The CDR3 loop spans 14 amino acids. Germline lookup yields CDR1 MNHEY and CDR2 SVGEGT. CDR3 sequence (DNA): TGTGCCAGCAGTTACTCACGACTTATATACGAGCAGTACGTC. Translation gives CASSYSRLIYEQYV.

The count of this clonotype is one. This rearrangement joins TRBV12-3 or TRBV12-4 to TRBJ2-3, with D uncertain. The CDR3 covers 14 residues. Trimming removed 3 bases at V and 2 bases at J, with 9 bases between. CDR3 sequence (DNA): TGTGCCAGCAGTTTGACGGCCTCCACAGATACGCAGTATTTT. Protein sequence: CASSLTASTDTQYF.

This clonotype was picked up many times. The genes are TRBV4-1 and TRBJ2-1, with D perhaps matching TRBD1 (6 bases). The CDR3 extends over 16 amino acids. Trimming took off 1 base at V and 0 bases at J, with 10 bases between the two ends. The V gene's germline CDR1 is MGHRA and CDR2 YSYEKL. This chain's CDR3 is CASSQAGQSSYNEQFF. The DNA for the CDR3 is TGCGCCAGCAGCCAAGCCGGACAGAGCTCCTACAATGAGCAGTTCTTC.

This clonotype was found many times. The chain is built from TRBV7-2 and TRBJ1-5, with no clear D. The germline gives CDR1 SGHTA, CDR2 FQGNSA. CDR3 length equals 15 residues. Trimming took 0 bases from V and 0 from J, leaving 6 bases between them. CDR3 in amino acids: CASSLAGHSNQPQHF. The CDR3 bases are TGTGCCAGCAGCTTAGCTGGTCATAGCAATCAGCCCCAGCATTTT.

V is TRBV2 and J is TRBJ2-1; D is unclear. Germline loops: CDR1 SNHLY, CDR2 FYNNEI. V lost 8 bases and J lost 0, with 14 bases in between. The CDR3 consists of 15 residues. The CDR3 is CASDPDQSSYNEQFF. The CDR3 bases are TGTGCCAGCGACCCGGACCAGAGCTCCTACAATGAGCAGTTCTTC.

The table lists this clonotype with many counts. The CDR3 protein is CASSIRLGMNTEAFF. The DNA for the CDR3 is TGTGCCAGCAGCATCCGTTTAGGAATGAACACTGAAGCTTTCTTT. The chain has TRBV11-3 and TRBJ1-1, with D hard to call. Germline V gene data show CDR1 as SGHNT and CDR2 as YENEEA. There are 15 residues in the CDR3. The V and J ends lost 5 bases and 0 bases respectively, with 13 bases between them.

This clonotype appeared many times. The chain links TRBV7-2 to TRBJ2-5; the D call may be TRBD1 or TRBD2 (5 bases each). Trimming pared 6 bases from V and 2 bases from J, leaving 13 bases between. Germline V gene sequence: CDR1 SGHTA, CDR2 FQGNSA. This CDR3 spans 14 amino acids. The chain's CDR3 is CASRPGTAQETQYF. In DNA form, the CDR3 reads TGTGCCAGCAGGCCCGGGACGGCTCAAGAGACCCAGTACTTC.

Only a few counts were recorded for this clonotype. The chain recombines TRBV4-1 with TRBJ2-1; D perhaps matches TRBD2 (5 bases). This CDR3 has 18 residues. The ends were cut back, 0 bases at V and 1 base at J, with 16 bases in the middle. CDR1 and CDR2 from the germline V gene are MGHRA and YSYEKL. The CDR3 DNA reads TGCGCCAGCAGCCAAGAAGGTCGTGGGAGAGGGTCCTACAATGAGCAGTTCTTC. Its protein product is CASSQEGRGRGSYNEQFF.

The J gene is TRBJ2-1, the V gene TRBV5-4; D remains ambiguous. The germline CDR1 and CDR2 sequences are SGHNT and YYREEE (reference sequence). Trimming stripped 2 bases from V and 0 bases from J, with 9 bases between. CDR3 length equals 15 residues. CDR3: CASSFEVGSYNEQFF. CDR3 nucleotide sequence: TGTGCCAGCAGCTTTGAAGTTGGCTCCTACAATGAGCAGTTCTTC. The full variable domain, with the rest looked up from reference TRBV5-4 and TRBJ2-1, is ETGVTQSPTHLIKTRGQQVTLRCSSQSGHNTVSWYQQALGQGPQFIFQYYREEENGRGNFPPRFSGLQFPNYSSELNVNALELDDSALYLCASSFEVGSYNEQFFGPGTRLTVL.

This chain uses TRBV6-6 with TRBJ2-7; D gene uncertain. CDR1 MNHNY and CDR2 SVGAGI come from the germline V gene (reference sequence). CDR3 length equals 14 residues. The germline V and J ends were trimmed by 0 bases and 0 bases, with 6 bases remaining between them. CDR3 sequence: CASSYSYSSYEQYV. In DNA, the CDR3 is TGTGCCAGCAGTTACTCATACAGCTCCTACGAGCAGTACGTC.

V usage is TRBV19 and J usage is TRBJ1-2; the D is unclear. This CDR3 is 16 amino acids long. V was trimmed by 7 bases and J by 3 bases, leaving 21 bases between them. CDR1 and CDR2 (germline): LNHDA, SQIVND (reference sequence). The CDR3 coding sequence is TGTGCCAGTAACCCGAACAGTGTTAAGGGAGACTATGGCTACACCTTC. Translating it yields CASNPNSVKGDYGYTF.

The chain recombines TRBV6-1 with TRBJ1-3, with D unclear. There are 16 residues in the CDR3. V was shortened by 6 bases and J by 3 bases, with 18 bases between the two germline ends. CDR1 and CDR2 from the germline V gene are MNHNS and SASEGT. The CDR3 DNA reads as TGTGCCAGCAGAGTCGGGGTGTTGGGTTTTGGAAACACCATATATTTT. This translates into CASRVGVLGFGNTIYF.

This clonotype turned up a few times. The chain combines TRBV6-2 or TRBV6-3 with TRBJ2-1; 11 nucleotides match TRBD2. The CDR3 loop spans 15 amino acids. V shed 6 bases and J 9 bases; nucleotides not matched to a gene: 10. CDR1 and CDR2 from the germline V gene are MNHEY and SVGEGT. As DNA, the CDR3 is TGTGCCAGCAGCGGGCTAGCGGGAGGAGATACTGAGCAGTTCTTC. Translation gives CASSGLAGGDTEQFF.

This clonotype occurred once. The chain couples TRBV24-1 to TRBJ2-1, with TRBD2 matching 8 bases. The V gene end was trimmed by 3 bases and the J gene end by 0 bases; junction bases not matched to a gene: 3. The CDR3 has 16 amino acids. Germline loops: CDR1 KGHDR, CDR2 SFDVKD. The CDR3 is CATSDNLAGSYNEQFF. CDR3 nucleotides: TGTGCCACCAGTGATAACCTAGCGGGCTCCTACAATGAGCAGTTCTTC.